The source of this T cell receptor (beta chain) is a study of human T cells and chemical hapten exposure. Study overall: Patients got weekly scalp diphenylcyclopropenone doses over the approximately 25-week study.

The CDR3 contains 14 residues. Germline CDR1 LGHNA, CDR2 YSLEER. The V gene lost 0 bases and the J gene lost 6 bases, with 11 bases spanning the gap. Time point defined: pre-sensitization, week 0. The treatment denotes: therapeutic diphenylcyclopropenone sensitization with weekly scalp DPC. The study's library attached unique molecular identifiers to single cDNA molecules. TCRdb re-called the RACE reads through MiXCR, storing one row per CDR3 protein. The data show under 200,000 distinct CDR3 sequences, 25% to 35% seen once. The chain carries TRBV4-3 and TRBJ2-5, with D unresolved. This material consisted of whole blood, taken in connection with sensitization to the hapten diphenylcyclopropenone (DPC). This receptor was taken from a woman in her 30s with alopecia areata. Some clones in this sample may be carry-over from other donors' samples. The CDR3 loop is CASSQDLQLQTQYF. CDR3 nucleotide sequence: TGCGCCAGCAGCCAAGATCTACAGTTACAGACCCAGTACTTC.